These T cell receptor beta chains were read from a single sample in a study of blood T cell repertoires in COVID-19. Repertoires were generated with immunoSEQ multiplex PCR, while TCRdb's copy carries only in-frame clones and drops some. The sample gives about 200,000 clones, roughly 84% of which show up once; 15% to 20% is in the top ten. The material sequenced was peripheral blood. Receptors were obtained from a man aged 50-59 years with COVID-19, enrolled during active disease. Both conserved end residues are part of each CDR3. A D gene is named only where the DNA matches it firmly. The listing skips clone size in some rows; elsewhere it reads once, few, many or a size class.

D,J,size,V,CDR3,DNA
NA,TRBJ2-1,NA,TRBV2,CASAIRGDEQFF,TGTGCCAGCGCCATCAGGGGCGATGAGCAGTTCTTC
NA,TRBJ2-2,once,TRBV14,CASSQVSFHTGELFF,TGTGCCAGCAGCCAAGTGAGCTTCCACACCGGGGAGCTGTTTTTT
NA,TRBJ2-1,NA,TRBV28,CASSTPAGYNEQFF,TGTGCCAGCAGTACCCCGGCGGGGTACAATGAGCAGTTCTTC
NA,TRBJ2-3,NA,TRBV7-2,CASSFGSADTQYF,TGTGCCAGCAGCTTCGGGAGTGCAGATACGCAGTATTTT
TRBD1,TRBJ1-6,NA,TRBV18,CASSPDRDSPLHF,TGTGCCAGCTCACCAGACAGGGATTCACCCCTCCACTTT
NA,TRBJ1-1,NA,TRBV19,CASRVQRRGLNTEAFF,TGTGCCAGTAGGGTACAGCGTAGGGGACTTAACACTGAAGCTTTCTTT
NA,TRBJ1-5,NA,TRBV2,CASSDRGFNQPQHF,TGTGCCAGCAGTGACAGGGGTTTCAATCAGCCCCAGCATTTT
NA,TRBJ1-2,NA,TRBV19,CASTKWGVGYTF,TGTGCCAGTACTAAGTGGGGCGTGGGCTACACCTTC
TRBD2,TRBJ2-7,once,TRBV9,CASSVGWGLHSYEQYF,TGTGCCAGCAGCGTAGGATGGGGACTACACTCCTACGAGCAGTACTTC
TRBD1,TRBJ2-3,NA,TRBV11-2,CASRTDRGQQVTDTQYF,TGTGCCAGCAGGACGGACAGGGGGCAACAGGTCACAGATACGCAGTATTTT
NA,TRBJ2-3,NA,TRBV6-4,CASSDSRGGGTDTQYF,TGTGCCAGCAGTGACTCGAGAGGGGGGGGCACAGATACGCAGTATTTT
NA,TRBJ1-3,NA,TRBV19,CASSAQAGSGNTIYF,TGTGCCAGTAGTGCTCAGGCCGGCTCTGGAAACACCATATATTTT
TRBD1,TRBJ1-1,NA,TRBV12-3/TRBV12-4,CASRGRGIEAFF,TGTGCCAGCAGGGGCAGGGGGATTGAAGCTTTCTTT
NA,TRBJ1-2,NA,TRBV5-8,CASSLSVRSGGLYGYTF,TGTGCCAGCAGCTTGAGTGTCCGCTCGGGGGGGCTCTATGGCTACACCTTC
TRBD1,TRBJ1-6,few,TRBV2,CASSTGQTHSPLHF,TGTGCCAGCAGTACGGGACAGACGCATTCACCCCTCCACTTT
NA,TRBJ2-2,NA,TRBV7-3,CASSLTGSTGELFF,TGTGCCAGCAGCTTAACAGGGAGCACCGGGGAGCTGTTTTTT
TRBD1,TRBJ2-3,NA,TRBV6-2/TRBV6-3,CASSYYSGTGGHDTQYF,TGTGCCAGCAGTTACTACTCCGGGACAGGGGGGCACGATACGCAGTATTTT
NA,TRBJ1-2,NA,TRBV12-3/TRBV12-4,CASTLGTSGYTF,TGTGCCAGCACCCTGGGGACAAGCGGCTACACCTTC
NA,TRBJ2-7,NA,TRBV6-5,CASRGTGRSPYEQYF,TGTGCCAGCAGGGGAACAGGGAGAAGCCCCTACGAGCAGTACTTC
NA,TRBJ2-1,NA,TRBV9,CASSVAAQGSNEQFF,TGTGCCAGCAGCGTAGCCGCACAGGGATCCAATGAGCAGTTCTTC
TRBD2,TRBJ2-7,NA,TRBV10-3,CAIAAGEDYEQYF,TGTGCCATTGCAGCGGGAGAGGACTACGAGCAGTACTTC
NA,TRBJ1-2,NA,TRBV9,CASSVDLLPDRNYYGYTF,TGTGCCAGCAGCGTAGACCTTCTGCCGGACAGAAACTACTATGGCTACACCTTC
TRBD1,TRBJ2-7,NA,TRBV24-1,CATSQSGGPYEQYF,TGTGCCACCAGCCAATCAGGGGGTCCGTACGAGCAGTACTTC
NA,TRBJ1-5,NA,TRBV27,CASRPQGYLGPQHF,TGTGCCAGCAGGCCACAGGGCTACTTAGGGCCCCAGCATTTT
NA,TRBJ1-1,NA,TRBV5-4,CASSSDSLHNGAFF,TGTGCCAGCAGCTCAGACAGCCTACATAATGGGGCTTTCTTT
NA,TRBJ1-6,NA,TRBV27,CASGGNSPLHF,TGTGCCAGCGGAGGAAATTCACCCCTCCACTTT
TRBD2,TRBJ2-2,NA,TRBV3-1/TRBV3-2,CASTSGGANTGELFF,TGTGCCAGCACTAGCGGGGGAGCGAACACCGGGGAGCTGTTTTTT